What follows describes a single T cell receptor (beta chain). TCRdb keeps only in-frame clones here, not all; method: immunoSEQ multiplex PCR. The table lists about 69,000 clones, under 85% of them singletons. The source of the sample is a study of blood T cell repertoires in COVID-19. V lost 5 bases and J 1 base, leaving 9 bases between the germline ends. There are 14 residues in the CDR3. CDR1 is MNHEY and CDR2 is SMNVEV in the germline V gene (reference sequence). The sequence was collected from a man in his fifties or sixties with COVID-19, enrolled during active disease. The V and J genes are TRBV27 and TRBJ1-5; possibly TRBD1 for D (6 bases). The sequenced sample was peripheral blood. The CDR3 here is CASSRTASNQPQHF. Written as DNA, the CDR3 is TGTGCCAGCAGTCGGACAGCCAGCAATCAGCCCCAGCATTTT.